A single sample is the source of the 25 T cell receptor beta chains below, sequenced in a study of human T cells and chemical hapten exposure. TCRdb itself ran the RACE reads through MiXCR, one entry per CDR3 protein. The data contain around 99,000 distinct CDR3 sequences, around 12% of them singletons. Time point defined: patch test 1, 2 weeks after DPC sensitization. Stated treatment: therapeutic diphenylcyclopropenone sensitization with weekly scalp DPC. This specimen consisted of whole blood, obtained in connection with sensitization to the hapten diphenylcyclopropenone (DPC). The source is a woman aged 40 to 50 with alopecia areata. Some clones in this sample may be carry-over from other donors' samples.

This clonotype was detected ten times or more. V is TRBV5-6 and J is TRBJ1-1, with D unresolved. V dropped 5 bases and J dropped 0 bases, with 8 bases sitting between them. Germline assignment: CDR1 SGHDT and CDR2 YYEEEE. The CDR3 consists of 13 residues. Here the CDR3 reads CASRGWMNTEAFF. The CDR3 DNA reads TGTGCCAGCAGGGGGTGGATGAACACTGAAGCTTTCTTT.

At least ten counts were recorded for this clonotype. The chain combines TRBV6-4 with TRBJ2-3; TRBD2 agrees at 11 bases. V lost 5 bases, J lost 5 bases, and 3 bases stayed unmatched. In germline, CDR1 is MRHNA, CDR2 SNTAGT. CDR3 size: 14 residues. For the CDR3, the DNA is TGTGCCAGCAGTAGAGGACTAGCGGGAGATACGCAGTATTTT. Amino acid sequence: CASSRGLAGDTQYF.

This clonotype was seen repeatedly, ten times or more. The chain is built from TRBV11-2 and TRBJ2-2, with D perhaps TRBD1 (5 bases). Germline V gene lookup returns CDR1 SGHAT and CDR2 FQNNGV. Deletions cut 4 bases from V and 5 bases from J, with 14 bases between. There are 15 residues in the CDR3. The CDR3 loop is CASSSGKVLTGELFF. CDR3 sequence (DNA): TGTGCCAGCAGCTCAGGGAAGGTGCTTACCGGGGAGCTGTTTTTT. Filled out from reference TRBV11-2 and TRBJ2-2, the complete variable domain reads EAGVAQSPRYKIIEKRQSVAFWCNPISGHATLYWYQQILGQGPKLLIQFQNNGVVDDSQLPKDRFSAERLKGVDSTLKIQPAKLEDSAVYLCASSSGKVLTGELFFGEGSRLTVL.

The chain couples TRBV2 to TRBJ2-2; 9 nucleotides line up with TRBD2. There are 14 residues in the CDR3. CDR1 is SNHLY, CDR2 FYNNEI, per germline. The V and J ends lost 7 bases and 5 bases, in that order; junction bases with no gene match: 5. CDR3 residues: CASKPSGNTGELFF. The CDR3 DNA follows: TGTGCCAGCAAGCCTAGCGGGAATACCGGGGAGCTGTTTTTT.

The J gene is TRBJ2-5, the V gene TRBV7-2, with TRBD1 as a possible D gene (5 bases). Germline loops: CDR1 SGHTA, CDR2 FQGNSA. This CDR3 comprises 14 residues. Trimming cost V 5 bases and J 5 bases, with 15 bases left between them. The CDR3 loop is CASSPAGMLETQYF. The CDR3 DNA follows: TGTGCCAGCAGCCCCGCAGGGATGTTGGAGACCCAGTACTTC.

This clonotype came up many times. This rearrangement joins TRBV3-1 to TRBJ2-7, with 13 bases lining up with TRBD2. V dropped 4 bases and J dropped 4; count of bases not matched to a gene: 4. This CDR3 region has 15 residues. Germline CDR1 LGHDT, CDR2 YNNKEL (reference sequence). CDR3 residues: CASSPGLAGEYEQYF. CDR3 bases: TGTGCCAGCAGCCCCGGACTAGCGGGAGAGTACGAGCAGTACTTC.

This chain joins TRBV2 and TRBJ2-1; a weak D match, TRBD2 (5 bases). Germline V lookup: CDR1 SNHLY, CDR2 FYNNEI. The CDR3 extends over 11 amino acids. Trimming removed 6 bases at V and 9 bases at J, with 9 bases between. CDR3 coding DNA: TGTGCCAGCAGCCTGGACTTTGAGCAGTTCTTC. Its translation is CASSLDFEQFF.

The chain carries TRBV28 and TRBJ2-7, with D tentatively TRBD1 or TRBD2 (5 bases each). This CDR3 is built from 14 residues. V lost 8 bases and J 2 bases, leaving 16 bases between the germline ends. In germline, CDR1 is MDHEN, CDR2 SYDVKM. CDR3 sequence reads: CASRSRDPTYEQYF. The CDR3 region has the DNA TGTGCCAGCCGGAGCCGGGACCCTACCTACGAGCAGTACTTC. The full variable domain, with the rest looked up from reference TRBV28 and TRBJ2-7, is DVKVTQSSRYLVKRTGEKVFLECVQDMDHENMFWYRQDPGLGLRLIYFSYDVKMKEKGDIPEGYSVSREKKERFSLILESASTNQTSMYLCASRSRDPTYEQYFGPGTRLTVT.

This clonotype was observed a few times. Here the CDR3 reads CSARGWTGAKDQPQHF. The CDR3 region has the DNA TGCAGTGCTAGAGGCTGGACAGGGGCCAAGGATCAGCCCCAGCATTTT. The genes are TRBV20-1 and TRBJ1-5, with 9 nucleotides matching TRBD1. The junction had 9 bases not matched to a gene; V was cut back by 1 base and J by 5 bases. The germline V gene encodes CDR1 DFQATT and CDR2 SNEGSKA (reference sequence). The CDR3 loop spans 16 amino acids.

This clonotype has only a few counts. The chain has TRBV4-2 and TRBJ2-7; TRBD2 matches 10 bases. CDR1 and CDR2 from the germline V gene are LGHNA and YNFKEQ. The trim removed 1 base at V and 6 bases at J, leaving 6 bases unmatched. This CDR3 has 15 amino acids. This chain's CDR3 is CASSQVPSGSGEQYF. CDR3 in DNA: TGTGCCAGCAGCCAAGTACCTAGCGGGAGTGGCGAGCAGTACTTC.

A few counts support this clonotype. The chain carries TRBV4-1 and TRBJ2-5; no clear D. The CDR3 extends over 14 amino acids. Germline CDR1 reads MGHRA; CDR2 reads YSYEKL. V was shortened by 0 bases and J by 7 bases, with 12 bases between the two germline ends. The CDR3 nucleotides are TGCGCCAGCAGCCAAGATTTGGGCCTTGGGACCCAGTACTTC. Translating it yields CASSQDLGLGTQYF.

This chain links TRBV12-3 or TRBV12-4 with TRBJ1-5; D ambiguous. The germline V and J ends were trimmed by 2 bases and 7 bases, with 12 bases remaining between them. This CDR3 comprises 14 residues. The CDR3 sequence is CASSLSSLGQPQHF. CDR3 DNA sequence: TGTGCCAGCAGTTTAAGCAGTCTTGGGCAGCCCCAGCATTTT.

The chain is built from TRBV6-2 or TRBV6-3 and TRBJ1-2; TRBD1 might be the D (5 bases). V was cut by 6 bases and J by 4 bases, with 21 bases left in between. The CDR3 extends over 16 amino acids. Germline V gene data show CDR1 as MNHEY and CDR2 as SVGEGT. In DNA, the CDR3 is TGTGCCAGCAGCCCACGGAAGCAGGGCGTCCTCTATGGCTACACCTTC. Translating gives CASSPRKQGVLYGYTF.

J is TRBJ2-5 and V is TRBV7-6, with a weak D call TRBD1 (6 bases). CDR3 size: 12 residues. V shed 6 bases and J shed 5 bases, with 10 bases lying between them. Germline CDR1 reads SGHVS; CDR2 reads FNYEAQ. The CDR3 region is CASRPTGETQYF. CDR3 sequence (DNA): TGTGCCAGCAGGCCTACAGGGGAGACCCAGTACTTC.

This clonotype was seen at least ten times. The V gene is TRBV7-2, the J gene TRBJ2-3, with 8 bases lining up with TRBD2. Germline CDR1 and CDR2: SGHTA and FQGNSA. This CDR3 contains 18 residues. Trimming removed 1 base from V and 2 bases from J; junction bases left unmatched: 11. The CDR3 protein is CASSLEGTRTVSTDTQYF. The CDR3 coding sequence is TGTGCCAGCAGCTTAGAGGGGACTAGGACGGTCTCCACAGATACGCAGTATTTT.

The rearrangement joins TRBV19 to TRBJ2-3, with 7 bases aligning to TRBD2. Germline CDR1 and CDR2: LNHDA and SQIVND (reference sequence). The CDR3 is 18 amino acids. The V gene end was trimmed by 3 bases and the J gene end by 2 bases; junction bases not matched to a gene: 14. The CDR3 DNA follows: TGTGCCAGTAGTATCGGCGGGAGAGTCGCATTCACCACAGATACGCAGTATTTT. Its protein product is CASSIGGRVAFTTDTQYF.

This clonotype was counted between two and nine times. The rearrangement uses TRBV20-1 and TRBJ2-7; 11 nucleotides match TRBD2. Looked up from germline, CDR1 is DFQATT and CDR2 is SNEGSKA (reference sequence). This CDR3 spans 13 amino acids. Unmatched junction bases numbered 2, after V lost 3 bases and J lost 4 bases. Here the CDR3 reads CSARTSGMYEQYF. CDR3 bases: TGCAGTGCTAGGACTAGCGGGATGTACGAGCAGTACTTC.

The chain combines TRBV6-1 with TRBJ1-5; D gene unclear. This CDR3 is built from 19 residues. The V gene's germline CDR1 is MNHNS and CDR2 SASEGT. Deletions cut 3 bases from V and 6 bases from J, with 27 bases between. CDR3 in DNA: TGTGCCAGCAGTGACCCTGTCGGGCCTCTGAATACCGCCGCTCAGCCCCAGCATTTT. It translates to CASSDPVGPLNTAAQPQHF.

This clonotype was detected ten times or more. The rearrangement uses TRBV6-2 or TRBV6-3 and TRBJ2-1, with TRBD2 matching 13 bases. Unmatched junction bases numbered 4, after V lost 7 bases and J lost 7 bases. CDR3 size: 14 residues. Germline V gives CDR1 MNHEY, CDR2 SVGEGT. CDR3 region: CASITSGRVNEQFF. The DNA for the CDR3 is TGTGCCAGCATCACTAGCGGGAGGGTGAATGAGCAGTTCTTC.

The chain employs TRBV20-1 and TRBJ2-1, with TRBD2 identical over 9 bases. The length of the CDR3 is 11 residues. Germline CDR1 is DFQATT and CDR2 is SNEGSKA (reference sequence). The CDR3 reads CRCGRADEQFF. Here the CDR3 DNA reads TGCCGGTGCGGGAGGGCGGATGAGCAGTTCTTC.

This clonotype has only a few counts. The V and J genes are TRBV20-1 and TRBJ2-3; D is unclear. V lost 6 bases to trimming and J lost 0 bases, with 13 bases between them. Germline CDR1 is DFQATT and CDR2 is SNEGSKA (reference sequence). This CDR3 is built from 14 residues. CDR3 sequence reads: CSAPTQTSTDTQYF. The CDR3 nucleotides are TGCAGTGCCCCGACCCAAACTAGCACAGATACGCAGTATTTT.

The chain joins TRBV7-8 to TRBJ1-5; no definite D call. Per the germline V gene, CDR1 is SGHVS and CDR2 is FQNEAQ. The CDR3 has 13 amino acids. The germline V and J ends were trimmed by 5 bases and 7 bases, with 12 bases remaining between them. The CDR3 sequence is CASSGWTNQPQHF. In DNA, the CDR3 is TGTGCCAGCAGCGGGTGGACGAACCAGCCCCAGCATTTT.

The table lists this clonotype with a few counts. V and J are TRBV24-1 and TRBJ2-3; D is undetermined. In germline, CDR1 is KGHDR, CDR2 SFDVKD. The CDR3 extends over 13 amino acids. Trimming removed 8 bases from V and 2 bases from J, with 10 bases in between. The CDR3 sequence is CATNDASTDTQYF. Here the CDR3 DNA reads TGTGCCACCAACGACGCCTCCACAGATACGCAGTATTTT.

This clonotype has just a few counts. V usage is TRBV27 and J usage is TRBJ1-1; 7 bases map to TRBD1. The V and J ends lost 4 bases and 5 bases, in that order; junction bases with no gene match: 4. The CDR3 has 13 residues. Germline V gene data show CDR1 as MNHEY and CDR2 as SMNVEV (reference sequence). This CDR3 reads CASSYRGGTEAFF. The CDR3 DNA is TGTGCCAGCAGTTACAGGGGTGGGACTGAAGCTTTCTTT.

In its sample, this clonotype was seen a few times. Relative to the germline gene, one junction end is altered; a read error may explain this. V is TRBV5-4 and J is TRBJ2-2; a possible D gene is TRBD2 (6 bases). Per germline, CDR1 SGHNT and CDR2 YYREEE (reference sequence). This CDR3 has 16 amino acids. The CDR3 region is CASSLAGGAKTGELFF. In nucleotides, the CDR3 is TGTGCCAGCAGCTTGGCCGGAGGGGCGAAGACCGGGGAGCTGTTTTTT.